Listed below are T cell receptor beta chains from one sample, sequenced in a study of OX40 agonist ivuxolimab in advanced cancers. Assay: immunoSEQ multiplex PCR; the TCRdb copy retains only in-frame clones and omits some. The repertoire holds more than 50,000 clones, with around 89% as singletons. The sample consisted of CD4+ or CD8+ T cells sorted from blood, taken in a trial of the OX40 agonist ivuxolimab. The receptors stem from an adult with an advanced solid tumor such as melanoma, head and neck, liver or kidney cancer. Each CDR3 is given with its conserved first and last residue. Fields, in order: J gene, V gene, D gene, clone size, CDR3 DNA, CDR3 protein. The D gene is left open where the match is weak. Only some rows state a clone size, as once, few, many or a class for expanded clones.

>TRBJ2-7|TRBV6-6|NA|NA
TGTGCCAGCAAACCCGGGAGCTCCTACGAGCAGTACTTC
CASKPGSSYEQYF
>TRBJ1-2|TRBV28|NA|few
TGTGCCAGCAGTTTTAACTCTTATGGCTACACCTTC
CASSFNSYGYTF
>TRBJ2-7|TRBV9|NA|NA
TGTGCCAGCAGCGTAGGGGTAGCCTACGAGCAGTACTTC
CASSVGVAYEQYF
>TRBJ1-1|TRBV15|TRBD1|NA
TGTGCCACCAGCAGAGCATACGGGACAGCCATGAACACTGAAGCTTTCTTT
CATSRAYGTAMNTEAFF
>TRBJ2-5|TRBV12-5|NA|NA
TGTGCTAGTGGTTTGGGCTCTAGCGAAGAGACCCAGTACTTC
CASGLGSSEETQYF
>TRBJ2-7|TRBV4-3|NA|NA
TGCGCCAGCAGCCAAGAGATCGGACGGCGTTATTACTTC
CASSQEIGRRYYF
>TRBJ2-7|TRBV6-1|TRBD2|NA
TGTGCCAGCGCGGCTAGCGGAACCTACGAGCAGTACTTC
CASAASGTYEQYF
>TRBJ1-2|TRBV6-5|NA|few
TGTGCCAGCAGTTCGGGGAATGGCTACACCTTC
CASSSGNGYTF
>TRBJ1-2|TRBV28|NA|NA
TGTGCCAGCAGTTCCATAGGGTCTTATAACTATGGCTACACCTTC
CASSSIGSYNYGYTF
>TRBJ2-7|TRBV6-5|NA|NA
TGTGCCAGCAGCTTACAGGGATACTACGAGCAGTACTTC
CASSLQGYYEQYF
>TRBJ2-3|TRBV27|NA|NA
TGTGCCAGCAGTTTAGAGGCTCGCACAGATACGCAGTATTTT
CASSLEARTDTQYF
>TRBJ2-7|TRBV5-1|NA|NA
TGCGCCAGCAGCTTGGGCGGCAGAGACTACGAGCAGTACTTC
CASSLGGRDYEQYF
>TRBJ1-1|TRBV7-9|TRBD1|NA
TGTGCCAGCAGCCGGGGACAGGGGAACACTGAAGCTTTCTTT
CASSRGQGNTEAFF
>TRBJ2-4|TRBV19|NA|NA
TGTGCCAGTAGCCAGCAGGGGGCCAAAAACATTCAGTACTTC
CASSQQGAKNIQYF
>TRBJ2-2|TRBV18|NA|NA
TGTGCCAGCTCACCACCGAACCTAGCGCTCCCCAACACCGGGGAGCTGTTTTTT
CASSPPNLALPNTGELFF
>TRBJ2-1|TRBV7-3|TRBD2|NA
TGTGCCAGCAGCTTAACCATCACTAGCGGGTTCTACAATGAGCAGTTCTTC
CASSLTITSGFYNEQFF
>TRBJ1-3|TRBV19|TRBD1|NA
TGTGCCAGTAGAACCGGGACAGGGGGCTCTGGAAACACCATATATTTT
CASRTGTGGSGNTIYF
>TRBJ1-3|TRBV5-1|TRBD1|few
TGCGCCAGCAGCCCGATGGGACAGGCCTCTGGAAACACCATATATTTT
CASSPMGQASGNTIYF
>TRBJ1-1|TRBV6-5|NA|NA
TGTGCCAGCAACAGATGGGACACTGAAGCTTTCTTT
CASNRWDTEAFF
>TRBJ1-1|TRBV28|NA|NA
TGTGCCACCTACCGGGGGAACACTGAAGCTTTCTTT
CATYRGNTEAFF
>TRBJ1-2|TRBV14|NA|NA
TGTGCCAGCAGTTTATCGCAGTCGGATGGCTACACCTTC
CASSLSQSDGYTF
>TRBJ1-2|TRBV28|TRBD1|NA
TGTGCCAGCAGTTCACCCCGGGCAGGGGGCCATGGCTACACCTTC
CASSSPRAGGHGYTF
>TRBJ1-1|TRBV27|NA|NA
TGTGCCAGCAGCCCCTTCGGGGCGGTCCAGAATAGAATCACTGAAGCTTTCTTT
CASSPFGAVQNRITEAFF
>TRBJ1-2|TRBV27|NA|NA
TGTGCCAGCAGCCCATCAGGGATTTCGTCGGGTGGCTACACCTTC
CASSPSGISSGGYTF
>TRBJ1-4|TRBV7-8|NA|once
TGTGCCAGCAGCCTATTTACCAGGGGAGGGGAAAAACTGTTTTTT
CASSLFTRGGEKLFF
>TRBJ2-7|TRBV10-3|NA|NA
TGTGCCATCAGTGAGTTGGGGGGAACCTACGAGCAGTACTTC
CAISELGGTYEQYF
>TRBJ2-5|TRBV7-6|NA|NA
TGTGCCAGCAGCTTTGAGCAAGATCGGCCCGGAGAGACCCAGTACTTC
CASSFEQDRPGETQYF
>TRBJ1-6|TRBV7-2|TRBD1|NA
TGTGCCAGCAGTCTAACAGGGGGCGTTAACTCACCCCTCCACTTT
CASSLTGGVNSPLHF
>TRBJ1-2|TRBV28|TRBD1|NA
TGTGCCAGCAGTTCCTTACACGGACAGGACGATGACTATGGCTACACCTTC
CASSSLHGQDDDYGYTF